Detailed here is one T cell receptor beta chain. The entry originates in a study of blood T cell repertoires in COVID-19. Whole-study context: Samples came from the United States, Italy and Spain, spanning acute and convalescent COVID-19.

All enrollees were about 18 to 89 years old and from approximately 24 US areas. Grouping used clinical history reported by participants in a survey and questionnaire. Original processing notes: Reference gene primers were amplified, and this amplification served to estimate nucleated cell counts. Sequencing used immunoSEQ multiplex PCR; TCRdb keeps in-frame clones, though not all of them. D and trimming come from the DNA, and the V and J calls and clone size come from that table. Here the sample spans 250,000 to 350,000 clones, around nine tenths being singletons. This CDR3 spans 15 amino acids. V shed 6 bases and J shed 0 bases, with 13 bases lying between them. The germline V gene encodes CDR1 MNHEY and CDR2 SVGAGI.

The TCR originated in a woman aged 30 to 39 who had recovered from COVID-19. Sequencing was performed on PBMCs or T cells enriched from blood (not recorded which). The rearrangement uses TRBV6-5 and TRBJ2-3; D perhaps matches TRBD1 (7 bases). The CDR3 DNA is TGTGCCAGCAGGGTGACAGGGACTAGCACAGATACGCAGTATTTT. Protein: CASRVTGTSTDTQYF.